This T cell receptor (beta chain) emerged from a study of blood T cell repertoires in COVID-19. The CDR3 covers 14 residues. CDR1 is SGHRS, CDR2 YFSETQ, per germline. Trimming pared 2 bases from V and 7 bases from J, leaving 13 bases between. Profiling relied on immunoSEQ multiplex PCR, and the TCRdb table lists in-frame clones only, not all of them. The sample includes about 87,000 clones, 70% to 85% of them seen just once. This clone appeared a single time. The chain combines TRBV5-1 with TRBJ2-1, with D possibly matching TRBD2 (5 bases). Sequenced material: peripheral blood. The TCR comes from a woman aged 80 or over with COVID-19, enrolled during active disease. CDR3 nucleotide sequence: TGCGCCAGCAGCTTAATTAGCGAGCTAAATGAGCAGTTCTTC. Residues: CASSLISELNEQFF.